A selection of T cell receptor beta chains follows, all from one sample in a study of shared T cell receptors in the human thymus. The assay was immunoSEQ multiplex PCR, and TCRdb's table has in-frame clones only and misses some. The sample contains 630,000 or so clones, 80% to 90% of which appear only once. This same sample was also part of a study on human thymus T cells.

Sequencing was carried out using thymocytes. The receptors shown here come from a boy less than two years old with a congenital heart defect. CDR3s include the opening cysteine and the closing phenylalanine or tryptophan. A D gene is named only where the DNA matches it firmly. Where a row states a size, it is once, few, many or the class of an expanded clone; other rows omit it.

j_call d_call clone_size v_call cdr3_length cdr3_aa cdr3_nt
TRBJ1-4 - - TRBV30 12 CAWSVHPEKLFF TGTGCCTGGAGTGTACATCCTGAAAAACTGTTTTTT
TRBJ2-1 - once TRBV6-1 10 CATDRNEQFF TGTGCCACCGACAGGAATGAGCAGTTCTTC
TRBJ2-1 TRBD2 - TRBV6-5 13 CASSGRIGDEQFF TGTGCCAGCAGCGGGAGGATCGGCGATGAGCAGTTCTTC
TRBJ2-1 TRBD1 - TRBV5-1 15 CASSSTTGYYNEQFF TGCGCCAGCAGCTCGACGACAGGGTACTACAATGAGCAGTTCTTC
TRBJ1-1 - - TRBV12-5 16 CASGASPREENTEAFF TGTGCTAGTGGTGCCTCTCCCCGGGAAGAGAACACTGAAGCTTTCTTT
TRBJ1-2 TRBD1 - TRBV7-3 19 CASSLSTMGTGGPIYGYTF TGTGCCAGCAGCTTAAGTACAATGGGGACAGGGGGACCGATCTATGGCTACACCTTC
TRBJ1-1 TRBD1 few TRBV5-5 17 CASSFNGRRQGTYEAFF TGTGCCAGCAGCTTTAACGGTCGCCGACAGGGAACCTACGAAGCTTTCTTT
TRBJ1-1 TRBD1 - TRBV18 15 CASSPLTGVGTEAFF TGTGCCAGCTCACCTCTCACAGGGGTGGGAACTGAAGCTTTCTTT
TRBJ1-3 - - TRBV2 17 CASSEPGSHSSGNTIYF TGTGCCAGCAGTGAACCGGGTTCCCATAGCTCTGGAAACACCATATATTTT
TRBJ2-1 TRBD2 - TRBV28 14 CASRGLAVNNEQFF TGTGCCAGCAGGGGACTAGCCGTCAACAATGAGCAGTTCTTC
TRBJ1-5 - - TRBV28 16 CASSPRTPYSNQPQHF TGTGCCAGCAGTCCCAGAACGCCTTATAGCAATCAGCCCCAGCATTTT
TRBJ2-1 - - TRBV27 14 CASSLWRGPNEQFF TGTGCCAGCAGTTTATGGCGGGGACCCAATGAGCAGTTCTTC
TRBJ2-3 - - TRBV11-3 13 CASRVGATDTQYF TGTGCCAGCAGGGTGGGGGCGACAGATACGCAGTATTTT
TRBJ2-7 - - TRBV18 14 CASSPNSRVSEQYF TGTGCCAGCTCACCGAATTCCAGGGTAAGCGAGCAGTACTTC
TRBJ1-1 - - TRBV25-1 14 CASTGKSEATEAFF TGTGCCAGCACAGGGAAGAGTGAAGCCACTGAAGCTTTCTTT
TRBJ1-5 - once TRBV6-4 17 CASSGKARGSGNQPQHF TGTGCCAGCAGTGGAAAGGCCAGGGGTTCGGGCAATCAGCCCCAGCATTTT